Below, 27 T cell receptor beta chains from the same sample are listed, as sequenced in a study of shared clonotypes between healthy human individuals. Sequencing used immunoSEQ multiplex PCR; TCRdb keeps in-frame clones, though not all of them. Among 95,000 to 120,000 clones, approximately 70% were seen once, and the ten largest hold roughly 24%. Sequenced input: memory CD8+ T cells sorted from blood. Subset denoted: CD45RO+ cells pooled with CCR7-negative TemRA cells. These receptors were taken from a woman aged 30 to 39 in good health.

The genes are TRBV9 and TRBJ2-7; D might be TRBD1 (5 bases). V gave up 4 bases and J gave up 1 base, with 15 bases separating them. Looked up from germline, CDR1 is SGDLS and CDR2 is YYNGEE. CDR3 length: 15 amino acids. The CDR3 bases are TGTGCCAGCAGCTCCGGGTCAGGGCCTTCCTACGAGCAGTACTTC. Protein: CASSSGSGPSYEQYF. The full variable domain, its missing parts supplied by reference TRBV9 and TRBJ2-7, is DSGVTQTPKHLITATGQRVTLRCSPRSGDLSVYWYQQSLDQGLQFLIQYYNGEERAKGNILERFSAQQFPDLHSELNLSSLELGDSALYFCASSSGSGPSYEQYFGPGTRLTVT.

The V call is TRBV13, the J call TRBJ2-7; no clear D gene. The CDR3 sequence is 13 residues long. Per the germline V gene, CDR1 is PRHDT and CDR2 is FYEKMQ (reference sequence). The V end lost 0 bases, the J end lost 3 bases, and 6 bases lay between the germline ends. The CDR3: CASSLGWDYEQYF. The CDR3 coding sequence is TGTGCCAGCAGCTTAGGCTGGGACTACGAGCAGTACTTC.

J is TRBJ1-1 and V is TRBV6-1; D uncertain. The V and J ends lost 7 bases and 3 bases respectively, with 6 bases between them. In germline, CDR1 is MNHNS, CDR2 SASEGT. The CDR3 loop spans 11 amino acids. CDR3 protein: CASTGDTEAFF. CDR3 sequence (DNA): TGTGCCAGCACGGGAGACACTGAAGCTTTCTTT.

The V gene is TRBV28, the J gene TRBJ2-4; 9 bases are a match to TRBD1. The CDR3 spans 14 residues. Germline CDR1 reads MDHEN; CDR2 reads SYDVKM. J gave up 7 bases and V 5 bases, and 6 bases lay outside the gene matches. CDR3 in amino acids: CASSPGTGSNIQYF. The CDR3 bases are TGTGCCAGCAGTCCCGGGACAGGGTCCAACATTCAGTACTTC. Drawing the rest from reference TRBV28 and TRBJ2-4, the complete variable domain is DVKVTQSSRYLVKRTGEKVFLECVQDMDHENMFWYRQDPGLGLRLIYFSYDVKMKEKGDIPEGYSVSREKKERFSLILESASTNQTSMYLCASSPGTGSNIQYFGAGTRLSVL.

This clone was detected once. The V gene is TRBV25-1, the J gene TRBJ1-2; unclear D gene. Germline V lookup: CDR1 MGHDK, CDR2 SYGVNS. This CDR3 is built from 14 residues. Between the trimmed V and J ends, which lost 2 bases and 7 bases, there was a span of 14 bases. CDR3 amino acids: CASSESLSDGGYTF. CDR3 nucleotides: TGTGCCAGCAGTGAAAGTCTATCGGATGGTGGCTACACCTTC.

V and J are TRBV11-1 and TRBJ2-1, with a possible D match to TRBD2 (5 bases). V lost 3 bases and J 8 bases, leaving 20 bases between the germline ends. CDR1 and CDR2 from the germline V gene are SGHAT and FQDESV (reference sequence). This CDR3 is built from 16 residues. The CDR3 region is CASSFGYFVRDYEQFF. For the CDR3, the DNA is TGTGCCAGCAGCTTCGGTTATTTTGTTCGGGATTATGAGCAGTTCTTC.

The chain couples TRBV5-1 to TRBJ2-3; 10 nucleotides align to TRBD2. The V gene's germline CDR1 is SGHRS and CDR2 YFSETQ. This CDR3 spans 17 amino acids. V shed 0 bases and J 0 bases; nucleotides not matched to a gene: 4. CDR3 DNA sequence: TGCGCCAGCAGCTTGGTCCTAGCGGGAGTTAGCACAGATACGCAGTATTTT. Its translation: CASSLVLAGVSTDTQYF.

The V call is TRBV5-1, the J call TRBJ2-7, with D possibly called TRBD1 or TRBD2 (5 bases each). CDR3 size: 16 residues. Between the trimmed V and J ends, which lost 1 base and 2 bases, there was a span of 16 bases. Germline lookup yields CDR1 SGHRS and CDR2 YFSETQ. The CDR3 DNA sequence: TGCGCCAGCAGCTTGAACACCGGGACGCCTCCCTACGAGCAGTACTTC. Protein: CASSLNTGTPPYEQYF. Full variable domain (missing parts from reference TRBV5-1 and TRBJ2-7): KAGVTQTPRYLIKTRGQQVTLSCSPISGHRSVSWYQQTPGQGLQFLFEYFSETQRNKGNFPGRFSGRQFSNSRSEMNVSTLELGDSALYLCASSLNTGTPPYEQYFGPGTRLTVT.

CDR3 in DNA: TGCGCCAGCAGCTTGCTAAGTCGGCAGGGTCTCACTGAAGCTTTCTTT. Its translation: CASSLLSRQGLTEAFF. J is TRBJ1-1 and V is TRBV5-1, with a weak D call TRBD1 (5 bases). Germline CDR1 is SGHRS and CDR2 is YFSETQ. V lost 1 base, J lost 4 bases, and 17 bases lay in between. This CDR3 contains 16 residues.

The chain employs TRBV28 and TRBJ1-5; 9 bases map to TRBD1. The ends lost 5 bases at V and 1 base at J; junction bases unmatched: 12. Per germline, CDR1 MDHEN and CDR2 SYDVKM. The CDR3 covers 18 residues. CDR3 nucleotides: TGTGCCAGCAGTCCACCTTGGGACAGGGATAGAAGCAATCAGCCCCAGCATTTT. Protein product: CASSPPWDRDRSNQPQHF. Based on the CDR3 plus reference TRBV28 and TRBJ1-5, the full variable domain is DVKVTQSSRYLVKRTGEKVFLECVQDMDHENMFWYRQDPGLGLRLIYFSYDVKMKEKGDIPEGYSVSREKKERFSLILESASTNQTSMYLCASSPPWDRDRSNQPQHFGDGTRLSIL.

This clone was seen a handful of times. Here the CDR3 reads CASSEWTSDNTDTQYF. In DNA, the CDR3 is TGTGCCAGTAGTGAATGGACTAGCGATAACACAGATACGCAGTATTTT. The chain employs TRBV19 and TRBJ2-3; 9 nucleotides agree with TRBD2. The junction had 8 bases not matched to a gene; V was cut back by 5 bases and J by 2 bases. The CDR3 consists of 16 residues. Per germline, CDR1 LNHDA and CDR2 SQIVND (reference sequence). Filled out from reference TRBV19 and TRBJ2-3, the complete variable domain reads DGGITQSPKYLFRKEGQNVTLSCEQNLNHDAMYWYRQDPGQGLRLIYYSQIVNDFQKGDIAEGYSVSREKKESFPLTVTSAQKNPTAFYLCASSEWTSDNTDTQYFGPGTRLTVL.

This clone came up a few times. This chain connects TRBV7-2 to TRBJ2-1, with D tentatively TRBD1 or TRBD2 (5 bases each). The CDR3 runs 17 residues. V was pared by 6 bases and J by 5 bases, with 23 bases between. Germline V gene sequence: CDR1 SGHTA, CDR2 FQGNSA. The CDR3 loop is CASRPSSGISEDNEQFF. The CDR3 DNA is TGTGCCAGCAGACCCTCTTCAGGGATTAGCGAGGACAATGAGCAGTTCTTC.

This chain connects TRBV7-3 to TRBJ2-7, with D possibly TRBD2 on 6 matching bases. Trimming took 8 bases from V and 6 from J, leaving 14 bases between them. From germline, CDR1 is SGHTA and CDR2 FQGTGA. This CDR3 has 12 amino acids. CDR3 loop: CASPGLSREQYF. DNA of the CDR3: TGTGCCAGCCCTGGACTATCCCGCGAGCAGTACTTC.

The count of this clone is one. V is TRBV20-1 and J is TRBJ1-2; D perhaps matches TRBD1 (5 bases). Looked up from germline, CDR1 is DFQATT and CDR2 is SNEGSKA (reference sequence). The CDR3 sequence is 11 residues long. The CDR3 DNA is TGCAGGACTCTAGGGGTTTGGGGCTACACCTTC. Amino acid sequence: CRTLGVWGYTF.

J is TRBJ2-3 and V is TRBV15; TRBD2 aligns across 9 bases. Germline loops: CDR1 LNHNV, CDR2 YYDKDF (reference sequence). This CDR3 comprises 18 residues. V lost 2 bases, J lost 2 bases, and 11 bases stayed unmatched. The CDR3 spells CATSRPDEGTSHTDTQYF. The CDR3 bases are TGTGCCACCAGCAGACCGGACGAAGGGACTAGCCACACAGATACGCAGTATTTT. Full variable domain (outside the CDR3, taken from reference TRBV15 and TRBJ2-3): DAMVIQNPRYQVTQFGKPVTLSCSQTLNHNVMYWYQQKSSQAPKLLFHYYDKDFNNEADTPDNFQSRRPNTSFCFLDIRSPGLGDTAMYLCATSRPDEGTSHTDTQYFGPGTRLTVL.

V usage is TRBV2 and J usage is TRBJ1-3, with 8 bases matching TRBD1. V was clipped by 11 bases and J by 4 bases; unmatched bases: 10. The CDR3 runs 14 residues. Germline CDR1 reads SNHLY; CDR2 reads FYNNEI. The CDR3 loop reads CASQGGVGGNTIYF. CDR3 nucleotide sequence: TGTGCCTCACAGGGGGGGGTCGGCGGAAACACCATATATTTT.

V is TRBV6-1 and J is TRBJ2-1; TRBD2 aligns across 11 bases. CDR1 MNHNS and CDR2 SASEGT come from the germline V gene. This CDR3 has 16 residues. Trimming removed 1 base from V and 8 bases from J; junction bases left unmatched: 7. CDR3 sequence reads: CASSEEIAGGLDEQFF. CDR3 DNA: TGTGCCAGCAGTGAAGAAATAGCGGGAGGGCTCGATGAGCAGTTCTTC.

There are a few counts of this clone. The chain recombines TRBV7-8 with TRBJ2-7; TRBD2 agrees at 7 bases. From germline, CDR1 is SGHVS and CDR2 FQNEAQ. V was pared by 9 bases and J by 2 bases, with 7 bases of the junction left unmatched. The length of the CDR3 is 13 residues. The CDR3 spells CASASGATYEQYF. The CDR3 DNA sequence: TGTGCCAGTGCCAGCGGGGCCACCTACGAGCAGTACTTC.

This chain links TRBV19 with TRBJ2-7; D is undetermined. Trimming took off 6 bases at V and 0 bases at J, with 9 bases between the two ends. The germline gives CDR1 LNHDA, CDR2 SQIVND (reference sequence). The CDR3 extends over 13 amino acids. CDR3 sequence: CASSVWSSYEQYF. In nucleotides, the CDR3 is TGTGCCAGTAGCGTATGGAGCTCCTACGAGCAGTACTTC. The variable domain in full, with the rest retrieved from reference TRBV19 and TRBJ2-7, is DGGITQSPKYLFRKEGQNVTLSCEQNLNHDAMYWYRQDPGQGLRLIYYSQIVNDFQKGDIAEGYSVSREKKESFPLTVTSAQKNPTAFYLCASSVWSSYEQYFGPGTRLTVT.

The V call is TRBV19, the J call TRBJ2-7; TRBD1 aligns across 8 bases. CDR3 length: 15 residues. Germline V lookup: CDR1 LNHDA, CDR2 SQIVND (reference sequence). With V trimmed by 10 bases and J by 1 base, 12 bases remained unmatched. The DNA of the CDR3 is TGTGCCACTGCACCCGGACAGGGTGAGTCCTACGAGCAGTACTTC. Translated: CATAPGQGESYEQYF.

This clone came up once. The V call is TRBV6-1, the J call TRBJ2-5, with D possibly being TRBD2 (5 bases). V was pared by 4 bases and J by 4 bases, with 10 bases between. CDR3 length: 13 amino acids. The germline CDR1 and CDR2 sequences are MNHNS and SASEGT. The CDR3 region is CASSGTGPETQYF. DNA of the CDR3: TGTGCCAGCAGTGGGACTGGGCCAGAGACCCAGTACTTC.

This clone was detected only once. The CDR3 spells CASSPSGAGGELFF. The CDR3 DNA is TGTGCCAGCAGCCCATCAGGGGCGGGCGGGGAGCTGTTTTTT. The chain uses TRBV11-2 and TRBJ2-2, with a possible D match to TRBD1 (6 bases). Germline CDR1 is SGHAT and CDR2 is FQNNGV. V shed 5 bases and J shed 7 bases, with 14 bases lying between them. This CDR3 contains 14 residues.

The V call is TRBV6-4, the J call TRBJ2-1; D is possibly TRBD2 (5 bases). In germline, CDR1 is MRHNA, CDR2 SNTAGT. The CDR3 sequence is 15 residues long. Trimming took 0 bases from V and 8 from J, leaving 14 bases between them. The CDR3 loop is CASSDSPEASHEQFF. Written as DNA, the CDR3 is TGTGCCAGCAGTGACTCGCCCGAGGCTAGCCATGAGCAGTTCTTC.

The chain links TRBV4-1 to TRBJ2-1, with 8 bases identical to TRBD2. The CDR3 consists of 13 residues. The V gene end was trimmed by 8 bases and the J gene end by 6 bases; junction bases not matched to a gene: 6. Germline V gene data show CDR1 as MGHRA and CDR2 as YSYEKL. This chain's CDR3 is CASGTSGGNEQFF. The CDR3 nucleotides are TGCGCCAGCGGGACTAGTGGCGGCAATGAGCAGTTCTTC.

This clone was observed many times. The chain is built from TRBV29-1 and TRBJ1-1; TRBD1 is a possible D gene (5 bases). Germline CDR1 is SQVTM and CDR2 is ANQGSEA. CDR3 length equals 12 residues. The V gene lost 6 bases and the J gene lost 4 bases, with 12 bases spanning the gap. The CDR3 region is CSVVVGVTEAFF. CDR3 bases: TGCAGCGTCGTGGTAGGGGTCACTGAAGCTTTCTTT.

J is TRBJ2-7 and V is TRBV6-6; 10 nucleotides agree with TRBD1. V was clipped by 2 bases and J by 3 bases; unmatched bases: 4. The length of the CDR3 is 15 residues. CDR1 MNHNY and CDR2 SVGAGI come from the germline V gene (reference sequence). CDR3 amino acids: CASSYRTGGFYEQYF. The CDR3 DNA reads as TGTGCCAGCAGTTACCGGACAGGGGGTTTCTACGAGCAGTACTTC.

This clone came up many times. The chain combines TRBV6-1 with TRBJ2-2; no clear D. Germline values: CDR1 MNHNS, CDR2 SASEGT. The CDR3 is 14 residues long. Deletions cut 4 bases from V and 3 bases from J, with 9 bases between. Here the CDR3 DNA reads TGTGCCAGCAGTGTCGTTCTGGACACCGGGGAGCTGTTTTTT. Residues: CASSVVLDTGELFF.